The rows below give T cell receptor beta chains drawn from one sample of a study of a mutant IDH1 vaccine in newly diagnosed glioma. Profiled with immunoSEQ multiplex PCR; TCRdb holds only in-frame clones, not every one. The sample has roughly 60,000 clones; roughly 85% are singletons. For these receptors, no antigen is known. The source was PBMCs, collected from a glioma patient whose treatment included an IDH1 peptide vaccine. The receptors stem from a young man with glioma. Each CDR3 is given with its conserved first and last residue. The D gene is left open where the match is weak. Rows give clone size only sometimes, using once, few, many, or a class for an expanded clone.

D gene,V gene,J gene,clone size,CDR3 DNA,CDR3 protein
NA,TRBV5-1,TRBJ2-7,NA,TGCGCCAGCAAAAGACAGGTCTCCGACCCCTACGAGCAGTACTTC,CASKRQVSDPYEQYF
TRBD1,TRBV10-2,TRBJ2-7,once,TGCGCCAGCAGTGCTTCAGGGGGCGCGACCTACGAGCAGTACTTC,CASSASGGATYEQYF
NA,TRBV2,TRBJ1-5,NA,TGTGCCAGCAGTGAAGAGACAGTAAATCAGCCCCAGCATTTT,CASSEETVNQPQHF
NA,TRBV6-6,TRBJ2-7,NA,TGTGCCAGCAGGCAAGGGTCGGGCGAGCAGTACTTC,CASRQGSGEQYF
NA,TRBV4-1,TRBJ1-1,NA,TGCGCCAGCAGCCAAGGGGCACAGCTTAACACTGAAGCTTTCTTT,CASSQGAQLNTEAFF
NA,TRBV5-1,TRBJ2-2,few,TGCGCCAGCAGCTTTATCGGGACTTGGAACACCGGGGAGCTGTTTTTT,CASSFIGTWNTGELFF
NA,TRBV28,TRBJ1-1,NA,TGTGCCAGCAGTTGGGAGTTGAACACTGAAGCTTTCTTT,CASSWELNTEAFF
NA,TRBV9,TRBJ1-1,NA,TGTGCCAGCAGCGTAGCGAAGGGGCGCCTTGAAGCTTTCTTT,CASSVAKGRLEAFF
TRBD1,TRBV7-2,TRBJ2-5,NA,TGTGCCAGCAGCCAGACAGGGGGCCAAGAGACCCAGTACTTC,CASSQTGGQETQYF
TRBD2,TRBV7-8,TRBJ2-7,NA,TGTGCCAGCAGTAAACCGGGACTAGCGGGGGTGAGCTCCTACGAGCAGTACTTC,CASSKPGLAGVSSYEQYF
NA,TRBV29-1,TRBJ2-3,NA,TGCAGCGTGCCGGTCGGAAACGCGGGGGCCCGAGATACGCAGTATTTT,CSVPVGNAGARDTQYF
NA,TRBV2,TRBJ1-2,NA,TGTGCCAGCAGTGAAAAGGGTCGCTATGGCTACACCTTC,CASSEKGRYGYTF
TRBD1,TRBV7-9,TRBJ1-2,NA,TGTGCCAGCAGCTTAAAGGACAGGGACAACTATGGCTACACCTTC,CASSLKDRDNYGYTF
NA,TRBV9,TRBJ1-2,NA,TGTGCCAGCAGCGTCGATCCAGCTAACTATGGCTACACCTTC,CASSVDPANYGYTF
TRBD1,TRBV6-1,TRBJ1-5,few,TGTGCCAGCAGTGTTGGTAGGACAGGGGTTCAGCCCCAGCATTTT,CASSVGRTGVQPQHF
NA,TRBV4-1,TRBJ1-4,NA,TGCGCCAGCAGCCGCCCCATGGGTGAAAAACTGTTTTTT,CASSRPMGEKLFF
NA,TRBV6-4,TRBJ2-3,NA,TGTGCCAGCAGTGACACTACAGATACGCAGTATTTT,CASSDTTDTQYF
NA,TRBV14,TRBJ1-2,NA,TGTGCCAGCAGCCAAGTAAGCAACTATGGCTACACCTTC,CASSQVSNYGYTF
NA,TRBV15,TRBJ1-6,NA,TGTGCCACCAGCAGAGAAACAGGGCGATCACCCCTCCACTTT,CATSRETGRSPLHF
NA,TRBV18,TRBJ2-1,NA,TGTGCCAGCTCACCAGAGGGTGGTGGGATAAATGAGCAGTTCTTC,CASSPEGGGINEQFF
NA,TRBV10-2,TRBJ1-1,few,TGCGCCAGCAGAGGGGGCACTGAAGCTTTCTTT,CASRGGTEAFF
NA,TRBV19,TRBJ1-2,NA,TGTGCCAGTAGTATAAGGGTGGCTAACTATGGCTACACCTTC,CASSIRVANYGYTF
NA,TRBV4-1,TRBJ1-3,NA,TGCGCCAGCAGCCACCCGAGAGGCTCTGGAAACACCATATATTTT,CASSHPRGSGNTIYF
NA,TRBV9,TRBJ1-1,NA,TGTGCCAGCAGCGTCCTACCACAGGGCATGAACACTGAAGCTTTCTTT,CASSVLPQGMNTEAFF
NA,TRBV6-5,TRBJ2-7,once,TGTGCCAGCAGTTACTTAGGGGGCGAGCAGTACTTC,CASSYLGGEQYF
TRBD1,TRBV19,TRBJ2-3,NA,TGTGCCAGTACGCCCGGGACAGGGGAGGTAGATACGCAGTATTTT,CASTPGTGEVDTQYF
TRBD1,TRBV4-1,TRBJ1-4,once,TGCGCCAGCAGCCAAGCCGGACAGGGTCTCGATGAAAAACTGTTTTTT,CASSQAGQGLDEKLFF
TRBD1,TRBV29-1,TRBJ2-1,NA,TGCAGCGTTGAAGACGGTACAGGGGGTGAGCAGTTCTTC,CSVEDGTGGEQFF
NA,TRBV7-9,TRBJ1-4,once,TGTGCCAGCAGCTCATGGGGGACGGGGGCAACTAATGAAAAACTGTTTTTT,CASSSWGTGATNEKLFF
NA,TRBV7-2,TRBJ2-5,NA,TGTGCCAGCAGCTCCACCGGGAGATACGGAGAGACCCAGTACTTC,CASSSTGRYGETQYF
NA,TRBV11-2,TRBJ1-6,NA,TGTGCCAGCAAGGAACAACGAAATTCACCCCTCCACTTT,CASKEQRNSPLHF
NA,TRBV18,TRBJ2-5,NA,TGTGCCAGCTCACCACTCCGCCAAGAGACCCAGTACTTC,CASSPLRQETQYF
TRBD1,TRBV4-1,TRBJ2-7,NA,TGCGCCAGCAGCCAAGGGAGGGGATGGACAGGGGGACACGAGCAGTACTTC,CASSQGRGWTGGHEQYF
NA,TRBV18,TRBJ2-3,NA,TGTGCCAGCTCACCACCGAGCACAGATACGCAGTATTTT,CASSPPSTDTQYF
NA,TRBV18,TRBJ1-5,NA,TGTGCCAGCTCACCACTCTCACGACTCCGGGGGCAGCCCCAGCATTTT,CASSPLSRLRGQPQHF
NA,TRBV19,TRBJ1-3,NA,TGTGCCAGTAGTATGGGACCAGGAAACACCATATATTTT,CASSMGPGNTIYF
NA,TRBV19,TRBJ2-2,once,TGTGCCAGTAGTATTACCAGGACTAACACCGGGGAGCTGTTTTTT,CASSITRTNTGELFF
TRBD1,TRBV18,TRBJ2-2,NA,TGTGCCAGCTCACCACGAGGGACAGGGGGATGGACCGGGGAGCTGTTTTTT,CASSPRGTGGWTGELFF
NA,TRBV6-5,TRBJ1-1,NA,TGTGCCAGCAGTTACTGGGACCTTAACGGGGGGACTGAAGCTTTCTTT,CASSYWDLNGGTEAFF
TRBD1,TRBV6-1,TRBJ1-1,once,TGTGCCAGCAACAGGGACAGCATGAACACTGAAGCTTTCTTT,CASNRDSMNTEAFF
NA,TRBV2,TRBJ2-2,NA,TGTGCCAGCAGTGTACTAGGCCTCGCGACGGGGGAGCTGTTTTTT,CASSVLGLATGELFF
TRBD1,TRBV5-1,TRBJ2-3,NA,TGCGCCAGCAGCTTTTCGGGACAGGACTTAGATACGCAGTATTTT,CASSFSGQDLDTQYF
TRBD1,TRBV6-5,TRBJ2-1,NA,TGTGCCAGCAGTCTTCAGGGGGCTAGGAATGAGCAGTTCTTC,CASSLQGARNEQFF
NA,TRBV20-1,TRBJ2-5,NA,TGCAGTGCTAGTCTGCAGACCCAGTACTTC,CSASLQTQYF
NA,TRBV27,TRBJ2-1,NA,TGTGCCAGCAGTTTCGCGACAGTGAATGAGCAGTTCTTC,CASSFATVNEQFF
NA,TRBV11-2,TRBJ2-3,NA,TGTGCCAGCAGCTTAATGGCAGCTACCCACTCCAAGACGCAGTATTTT,CASSLMAATHSKTQYF
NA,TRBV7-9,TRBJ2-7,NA,TGTGCCAGCAGCCATACAACCGGGACGGGGTTCTACGAGCAGTACTTC,CASSHTTGTGFYEQYF
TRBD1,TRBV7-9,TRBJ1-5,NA,TGTGCCAGCAGCTTCACCCGGACAGGGAAGGGCAATCAGCCCCAGCATTTT,CASSFTRTGKGNQPQHF
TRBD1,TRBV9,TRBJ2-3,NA,TGTGCCAGCAGCGTAGCGGGACAGCCTAGCACAGATACGCAGTATTTT,CASSVAGQPSTDTQYF
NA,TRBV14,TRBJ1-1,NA,TGTGCCAGCAGAGGAGGGTTTGAAGCTTTCTTT,CASRGGFEAFF
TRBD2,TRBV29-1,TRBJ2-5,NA,TGCAGCGTTGATAGGTCGGGGGGTGAAGCGAAGACCCAGTACTTC,CSVDRSGGEAKTQYF
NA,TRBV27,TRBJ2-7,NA,TGTGCCAGCAGTAGGTCGGGGCGGCGTCACTACGAGCAGTACTTC,CASSRSGRRHYEQYF
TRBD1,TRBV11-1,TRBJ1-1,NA,TGTGCCAGCAGCTTAGAGAGGACAGGTATCACTGAAGCTTTCTTT,CASSLERTGITEAFF
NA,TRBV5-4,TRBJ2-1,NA,TGTGCCAGCAGCTGGGGGGCAGATAATGAGCAGTTCTTC,CASSWGADNEQFF
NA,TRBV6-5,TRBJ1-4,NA,TGTGCCAGCAGTTACCAAACAGCTAATGAAAAACTGTTTTTT,CASSYQTANEKLFF
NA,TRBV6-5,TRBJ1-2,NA,TGTGCCAGCAGTCTAATCGGGCGTGGCTACACCTTC,CASSLIGRGYTF
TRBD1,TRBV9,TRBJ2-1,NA,TGTGCCAGCAGCCCCGGAGGACAGGACAATGAGCAGTTCTTC,CASSPGGQDNEQFF
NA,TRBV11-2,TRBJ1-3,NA,TGTGCCAGCAGCGGCAGGAGCTCTGGAAACACCATATATTTT,CASSGRSSGNTIYF
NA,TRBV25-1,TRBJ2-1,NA,TGTGCCAGCAGTAGTCGGGACCATCCAGGTAGAGAGCAGTTCTTC,CASSSRDHPGREQFF